This entry concerns a single T cell receptor beta chain. Antigen unknown. Researchers built TCR beta libraries using quantitative 5'-RACE with molecular barcodes. Using its own MiXCR run on the 5' RACE reads, TCRdb lists one record per CDR3 protein. The table lists 250,000 to 350,000 distinct CDR3 sequences, roughly 20% of them singletons. After removal of 8 bases from V and 2 bases from J, the junction contained 6 bases not matched to a gene. Germline assignment: CDR1 MGHDK and CDR2 SYGVNS. CDR3 length equals 13 residues. This record belongs to a study of CD8 T cells in ankylosing spondylitis. Points from the study as a whole: Reportedly, disease-linked clones are significantly enriched in ankylosing spondylitis patients' matched synovial fluid. A TCR beta motif made of several highly homologous variants seemed typical of ankylosing spondylitis blood. Disease-linked clones were found to be CD8+ and relatively rare in peripheral blood.

Sample: blood, either unsorted or a sorted T cell fraction (not recorded which). The rearrangement joins TRBV25-1 to TRBJ2-7, with TRBD1 matching over 7 bases. This clonotype was obtained from a female donor with ankylosing spondylitis or in good health (not recorded which). This CDR3 is CASSDRLTYEQYF. As DNA, the CDR3 is TGTGCCAGCTCGGACAGGCTTACCTACGAGCAGTACTTC.